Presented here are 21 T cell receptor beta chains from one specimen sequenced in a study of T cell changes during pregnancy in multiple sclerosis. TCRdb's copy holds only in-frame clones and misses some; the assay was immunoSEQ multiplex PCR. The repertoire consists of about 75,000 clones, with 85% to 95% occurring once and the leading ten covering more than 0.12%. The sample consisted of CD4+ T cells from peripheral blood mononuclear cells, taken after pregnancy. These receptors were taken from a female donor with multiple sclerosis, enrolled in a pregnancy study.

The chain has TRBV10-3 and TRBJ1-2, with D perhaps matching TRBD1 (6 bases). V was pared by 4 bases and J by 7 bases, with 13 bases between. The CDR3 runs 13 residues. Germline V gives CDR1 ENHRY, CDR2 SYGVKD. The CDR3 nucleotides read TGTGCCATCAGTGGGGGGCAGGGTCGTGGCTACACCTTC. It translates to CAISGGQGRGYTF.

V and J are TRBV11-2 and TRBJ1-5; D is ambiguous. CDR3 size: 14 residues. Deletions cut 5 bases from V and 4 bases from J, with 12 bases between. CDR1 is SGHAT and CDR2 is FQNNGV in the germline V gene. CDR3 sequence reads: CASSLGLRNQPQHF. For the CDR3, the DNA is TGTGCCAGCAGCCTCGGACTTAGGAATCAGCCCCAGCATTTT.

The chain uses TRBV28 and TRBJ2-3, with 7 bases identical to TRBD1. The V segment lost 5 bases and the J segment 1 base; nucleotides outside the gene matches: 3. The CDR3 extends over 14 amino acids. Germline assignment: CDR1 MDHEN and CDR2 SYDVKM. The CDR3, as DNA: TGTGCCAGCAGTAGGGACAGACGCACAGATACGCAGTATTTT. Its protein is CASSRDRRTDTQYF.

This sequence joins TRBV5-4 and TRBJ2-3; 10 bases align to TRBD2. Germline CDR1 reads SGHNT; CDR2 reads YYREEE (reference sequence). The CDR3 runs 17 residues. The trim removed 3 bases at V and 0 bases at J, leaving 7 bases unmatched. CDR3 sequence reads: CASSSSGGGPSTDTQYF. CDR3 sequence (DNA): TGTGCCAGCAGCTCTAGCGGGGGCGGCCCTAGCACAGATACGCAGTATTTT.

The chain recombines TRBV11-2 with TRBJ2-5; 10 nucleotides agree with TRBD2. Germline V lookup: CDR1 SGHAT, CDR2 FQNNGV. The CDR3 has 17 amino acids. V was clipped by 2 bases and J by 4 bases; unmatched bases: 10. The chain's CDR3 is CASSLNTGLAGVETQYF. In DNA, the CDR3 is TGTGCCAGCAGCTTAAATACCGGGCTAGCGGGAGTAGAGACCCAGTACTTC.

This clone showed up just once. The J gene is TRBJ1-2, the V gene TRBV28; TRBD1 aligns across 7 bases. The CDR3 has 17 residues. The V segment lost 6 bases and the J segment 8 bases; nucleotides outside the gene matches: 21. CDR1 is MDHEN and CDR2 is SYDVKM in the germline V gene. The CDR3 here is CASSEPGQRVPMGGYTF. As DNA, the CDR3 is TGTGCCAGCAGCGAACCGGGACAGAGAGTTCCTATGGGGGGCTACACCTTC.

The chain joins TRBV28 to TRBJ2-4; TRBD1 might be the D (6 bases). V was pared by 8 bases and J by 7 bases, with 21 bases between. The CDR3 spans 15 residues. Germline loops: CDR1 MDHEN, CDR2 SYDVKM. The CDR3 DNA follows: TGTGCCAGCCGCTTGACGGGTCCAGGGGCGAACATTCAGTACTTC. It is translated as CASRLTGPGANIQYF.

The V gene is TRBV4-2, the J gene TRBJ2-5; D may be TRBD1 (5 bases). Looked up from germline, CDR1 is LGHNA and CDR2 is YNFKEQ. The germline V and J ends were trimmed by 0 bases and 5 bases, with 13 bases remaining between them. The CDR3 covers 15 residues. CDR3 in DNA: TGTGCCAGCAGCCAAGAAGGGGCTAAACGGGAGACCCAGTACTTC. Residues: CASSQEGAKRETQYF.

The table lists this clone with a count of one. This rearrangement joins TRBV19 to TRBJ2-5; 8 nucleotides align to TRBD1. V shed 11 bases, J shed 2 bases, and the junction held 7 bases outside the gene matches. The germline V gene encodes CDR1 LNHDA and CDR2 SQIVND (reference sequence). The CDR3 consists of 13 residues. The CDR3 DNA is TGTGCCTCACGAGACAGGGGACAAGAGACCCAGTACTTC. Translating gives CASRDRGQETQYF.

Here the CDR3 reads CASSGGQNNQPQHF. The CDR3 coding sequence is TGTGCCAGCAGTGGGGGGCAGAATAATCAGCCCCAGCATTTT. The gene calls are TRBV2 and TRBJ1-5; a weak D match, TRBD1 (6 bases). CDR3 length: 14 residues. The V gene's germline CDR1 is SNHLY and CDR2 FYNNEI. Trimming stripped 4 bases from V and 4 bases from J, with 11 bases between.

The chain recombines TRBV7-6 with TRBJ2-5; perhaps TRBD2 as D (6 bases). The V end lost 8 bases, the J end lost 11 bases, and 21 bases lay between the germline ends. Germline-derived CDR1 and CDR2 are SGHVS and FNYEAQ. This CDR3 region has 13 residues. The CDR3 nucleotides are TGTGCCAGCCCGCGGGGTGATTTCTGGGAGCAGTACTTC. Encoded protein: CASPRGDFWEQYF.

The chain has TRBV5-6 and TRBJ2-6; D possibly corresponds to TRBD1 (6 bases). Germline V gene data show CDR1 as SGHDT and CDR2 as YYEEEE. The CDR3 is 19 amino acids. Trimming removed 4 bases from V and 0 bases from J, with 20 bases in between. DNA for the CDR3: TGTGCCAGCAGCGACCCGACAGGTCTATCAACCTCTGGGGCCAACGTCCTGACTTTC. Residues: CASSDPTGLSTSGANVLTF.

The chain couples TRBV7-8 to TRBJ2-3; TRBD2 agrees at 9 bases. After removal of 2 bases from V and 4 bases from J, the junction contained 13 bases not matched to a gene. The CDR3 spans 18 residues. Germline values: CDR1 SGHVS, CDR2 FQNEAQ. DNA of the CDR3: TGTGCCAGCAGCTTAATTAGTAGGCCTAGCGGGAAAGCAGATACGCAGTATTTT. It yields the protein CASSLISRPSGKADTQYF.

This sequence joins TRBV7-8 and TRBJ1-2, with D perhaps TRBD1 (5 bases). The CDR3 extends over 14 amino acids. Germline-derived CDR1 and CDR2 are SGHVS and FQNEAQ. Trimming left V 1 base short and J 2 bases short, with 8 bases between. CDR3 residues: CASSLGQSNYGYTF. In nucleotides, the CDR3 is TGTGCCAGCAGCTTAGGACAGTCAAACTATGGCTACACCTTC.

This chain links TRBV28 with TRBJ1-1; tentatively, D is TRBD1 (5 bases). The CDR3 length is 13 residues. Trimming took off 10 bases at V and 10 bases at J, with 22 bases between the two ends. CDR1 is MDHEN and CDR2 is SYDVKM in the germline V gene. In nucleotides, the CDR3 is TGTGCCATCAAGGGCCCAGGGAAGGTTTCAGCTTTCTTT. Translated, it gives CAIKGPGKVSAFF.

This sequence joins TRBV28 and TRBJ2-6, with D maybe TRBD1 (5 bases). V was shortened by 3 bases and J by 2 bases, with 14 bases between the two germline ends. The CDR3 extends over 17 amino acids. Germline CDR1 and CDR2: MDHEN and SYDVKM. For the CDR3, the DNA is TGTGCCAGCAGTTTTATAGGCAGGGCGGCTGGGGCCAACGTCCTGACTTTC. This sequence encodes CASSFIGRAAGANVLTF.

CDR3 sequence reads: CASSDFGQGTYEQYF. The CDR3 coding sequence is TGTGCCAGCAGTGATTTCGGACAGGGCACCTACGAGCAGTACTTC. The chain is built from TRBV2 and TRBJ2-7, with TRBD1 matching 8 bases. Unmatched junction bases numbered 6, after V lost 3 bases and J lost 2 bases. Germline lookup yields CDR1 SNHLY and CDR2 FYNNEI. There are 15 residues in the CDR3.

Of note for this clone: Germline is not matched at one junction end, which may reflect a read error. This CDR3 is CASSITGGQGTQYF. CDR3 nucleotides: TGTGCCAGTAGTATCACGGGGGGGCAAGGGACCCAGTACTTC. This chain uses TRBV19 with TRBJ2-5; 8 bases match TRBD2. Germline loops: CDR1 LNHDA, CDR2 SQIVND (reference sequence). The CDR3 extends over 14 amino acids.

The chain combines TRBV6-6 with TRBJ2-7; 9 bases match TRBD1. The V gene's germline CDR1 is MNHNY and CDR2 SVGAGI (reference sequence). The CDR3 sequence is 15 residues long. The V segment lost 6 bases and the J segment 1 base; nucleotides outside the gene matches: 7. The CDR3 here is CASSLLGTGSYEQYF. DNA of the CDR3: TGTGCCAGCAGCTTACTCGGGACAGGGTCCTACGAGCAGTACTTC.

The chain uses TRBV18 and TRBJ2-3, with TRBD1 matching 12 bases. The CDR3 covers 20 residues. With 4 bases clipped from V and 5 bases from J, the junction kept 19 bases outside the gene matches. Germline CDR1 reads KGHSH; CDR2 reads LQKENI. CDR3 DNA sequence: TGTGCCAGCTCACTCCTCGGTCCTGGGACAGGGGGCGCCCCCAGAGATACGCAGTATTTT. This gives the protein CASSLLGPGTGGAPRDTQYF.

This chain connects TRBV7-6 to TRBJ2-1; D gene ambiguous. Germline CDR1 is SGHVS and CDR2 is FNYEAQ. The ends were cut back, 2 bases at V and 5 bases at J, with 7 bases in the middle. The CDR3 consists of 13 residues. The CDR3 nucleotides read TGTGCCAGCAGCTTAATCCGGGACAATGAGCAGTTCTTC. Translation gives CASSLIRDNEQFF.